The 9 T cell receptor beta chains in this list originate from one sample, sequenced in a study of shared clonotypes between healthy human individuals. Clones were read by immunoSEQ multiplex PCR, and TCRdb kept only the in-frame ones, dropping some. This sample has fewer than 2.5 million clones, with approximately 93% found just once. The sequencing input was naive CD4+ T cells from PBMCs. The subset denotes: CD45RA+ positively selected. The origin of the receptors is a young man in good health. Some clones in this sample may be carry-over from other donors' samples.

The V gene is TRBV5-1, the J gene TRBJ1-1, with D hard to call. In germline, CDR1 is SGHRS, CDR2 YFSETQ. The CDR3 runs to 12 residues. Trimming stripped 0 bases from V and 9 bases from J, with 9 bases between. Written as DNA, the CDR3 is TGCGCCAGCAGCTTGGATCGGACGCAAGCTTTCTTT. As protein: CASSLDRTQAFF.

This clone was counted a single time. The chain is built from TRBV7-2 and TRBJ2-2; a possible D gene is TRBD1 (5 bases). The CDR3 has 14 residues. V lost 5 bases to trimming and J lost 6 bases, with 13 bases between them. The V gene's germline CDR1 is SGHTA and CDR2 FQGNSA. The CDR3 sequence: CASSRTRVPGELFF. CDR3 sequence (DNA): TGTGCCAGCAGCCGCACCAGGGTACCCGGGGAGCTGTTTTTT.

In this sample, this clone turned up once. The chain employs TRBV21-1 and TRBJ2-6; the table calls TRBD1, which could not be checked here. TRBV21-1 is given as a pseudogene. The CDR3 loop spans 16 amino acids. The CDR3 nucleotides read TGTGCCAGCAGCACGACAGGAGTTACTGGGGCCAACGTCCTGACTTTC. Encoded protein: CASSTTGVTGANVLTF.

This sequence joins TRBV4-1 and TRBJ2-7, with 10 bases matching TRBD2. V was pared by 1 base and J by 6 bases, with 9 bases of the junction left unmatched. The CDR3 loop spans 16 amino acids. From germline, CDR1 is MGHRA and CDR2 YSYEKL. CDR3 protein: CASSQVAASGRREQYF. The CDR3 DNA is TGCGCCAGCAGCCAAGTGGCGGCTAGCGGGAGACGCGAGCAGTACTTC.

The J gene is TRBJ2-7, the V gene TRBV21-1; TRBD2, the table's D call, was not compared with the DNA. TRBV21-1 is tagged as a pseudogene. This CDR3 region has 13 residues. Written as DNA, the CDR3 is TGTGCCAGCAGGGACTTACATCCCTACGAGCAGTACTTC. It is translated as CASRDLHPYEQYF.

The J gene is TRBJ2-1, the V gene TRBV5-4; 11 bases match TRBD2. The germline V gene has CDR1 SGHNT and CDR2 YYREEE (reference sequence). With V trimmed by 2 bases and J by 12 bases, 13 bases remained unmatched. The CDR3 has 16 amino acids. The CDR3 DNA sequence: TGTGCCAGCAGCTTCTCCGGGACTAGCGGAAGGCTTAGGCAGTTCTTC. As protein: CASSFSGTSGRLRQFF.

The chain couples TRBV5-1 to TRBJ2-7, with TRBD1 matching over 8 bases. With 4 bases clipped from V and 4 bases from J, the junction kept 10 bases outside the gene matches. Germline V gene lookup returns CDR1 SGHRS and CDR2 YFSETQ. CDR3 size: 15 residues. CDR3 nucleotides: TGCGCCAGCAGCCCGCAGGGGGCAATTGAATACGAGCAGTACTTC. This sequence encodes CASSPQGAIEYEQYF. Looking up the rest from reference TRBV5-1 and TRBJ2-7 gives the full variable domain: KAGVTQTPRYLIKTRGQQVTLSCSPISGHRSVSWYQQTPGQGLQFLFEYFSETQRNKGNFPGRFSGRQFSNSRSEMNVSTLELGDSALYLCASSPQGAIEYEQYFGPGTRLTVT.

This rearrangement joins TRBV2 to TRBJ1-5, with TRBD1 as a possible D gene (6 bases). Germline-derived CDR1 and CDR2 are SNHLY and FYNNEI. Trimming removed 7 bases at V and 7 bases at J, with 20 bases between. The length of the CDR3 is 15 residues. Here the CDR3 reads CASTWDNPVDQPQHF. As DNA, the CDR3 is TGTGCCAGCACCTGGGACAACCCGGTGGACCAGCCCCAGCATTTT.

This clone was detected only a few times. The J gene is TRBJ1-1, the V gene TRBV6-5, with D possibly TRBD1 on 6 matching bases. Trimming pared 2 bases from V and 3 bases from J, leaving 7 bases between. CDR1 and CDR2 from the germline V gene are MNHEY and SVGAGI. The CDR3 has 13 residues. The CDR3 sequence: CASSYNRDTEAFF. CDR3 coding DNA: TGTGCCAGCAGTTACAACAGGGACACTGAAGCTTTCTTT.